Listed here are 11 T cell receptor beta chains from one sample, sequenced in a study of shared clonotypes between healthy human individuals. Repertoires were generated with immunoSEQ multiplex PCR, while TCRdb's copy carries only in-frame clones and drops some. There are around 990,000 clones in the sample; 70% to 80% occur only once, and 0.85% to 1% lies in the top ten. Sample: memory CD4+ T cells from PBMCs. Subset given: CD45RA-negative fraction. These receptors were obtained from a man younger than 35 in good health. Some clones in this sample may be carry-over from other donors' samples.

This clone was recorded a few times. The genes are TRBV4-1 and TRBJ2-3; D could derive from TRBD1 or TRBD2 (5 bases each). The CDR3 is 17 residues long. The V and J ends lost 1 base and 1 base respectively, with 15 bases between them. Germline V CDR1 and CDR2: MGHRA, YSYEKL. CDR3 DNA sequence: TGCGCCAGCAGCCAAGTATCCTCAGGGACGGGCACAGATACGCAGTATTTT. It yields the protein CASSQVSSGTGTDTQYF.

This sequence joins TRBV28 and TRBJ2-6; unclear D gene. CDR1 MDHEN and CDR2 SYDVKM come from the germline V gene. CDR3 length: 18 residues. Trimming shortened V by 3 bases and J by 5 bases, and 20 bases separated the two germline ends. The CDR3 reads CASSFLSLTQSRANVLTF. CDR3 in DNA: TGTGCCAGCAGTTTCTTGAGCTTGACACAAAGTCGGGCCAACGTCCTGACTTTC.

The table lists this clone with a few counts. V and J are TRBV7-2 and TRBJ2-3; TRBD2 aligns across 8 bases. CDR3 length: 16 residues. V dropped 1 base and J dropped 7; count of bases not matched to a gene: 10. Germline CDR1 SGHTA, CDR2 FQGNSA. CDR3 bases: TGTGCCAGCAGCTTAGTGCTGCGGGGGGCGTTGAATACGCAGTATTTT. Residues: CASSLVLRGALNTQYF.

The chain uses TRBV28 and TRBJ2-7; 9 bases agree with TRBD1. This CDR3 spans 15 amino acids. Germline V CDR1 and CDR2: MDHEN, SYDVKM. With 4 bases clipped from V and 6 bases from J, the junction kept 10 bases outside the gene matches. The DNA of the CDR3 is TGTGCCAGCAGTTCCCCGGGACAGGGAAAGAGCGAGCAGTACTTC. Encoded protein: CASSSPGQGKSEQYF.

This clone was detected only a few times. DNA of the CDR3: TGTGCCAGCAGTTACTCGGCCTCTGGAAACACCATATATTTT. Translated, it gives CASSYSASGNTIYF. This chain joins TRBV6-6 and TRBJ1-3; D gene uncertain. CDR1 and CDR2 (germline): MNHNY, SVGAGI (reference sequence). The CDR3 has 14 amino acids. The V gene lost 0 bases and the J gene lost 0 bases, with 3 bases spanning the gap.

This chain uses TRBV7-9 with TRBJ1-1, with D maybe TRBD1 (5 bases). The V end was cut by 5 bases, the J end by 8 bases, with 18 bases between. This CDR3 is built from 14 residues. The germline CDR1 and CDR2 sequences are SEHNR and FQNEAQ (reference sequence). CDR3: CASSAGYRNGEAFF. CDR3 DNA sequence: TGTGCCAGCAGCGCCGGTTACAGGAACGGGGAAGCTTTCTTT.

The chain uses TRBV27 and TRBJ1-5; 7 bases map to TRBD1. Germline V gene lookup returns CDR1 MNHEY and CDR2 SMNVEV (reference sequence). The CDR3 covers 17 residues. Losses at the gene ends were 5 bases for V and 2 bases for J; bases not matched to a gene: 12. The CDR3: CASSPGQVRRGNQPQHF. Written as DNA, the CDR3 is TGTGCCAGCAGTCCTGGACAGGTGAGGAGGGGCAATCAGCCCCAGCATTTT.

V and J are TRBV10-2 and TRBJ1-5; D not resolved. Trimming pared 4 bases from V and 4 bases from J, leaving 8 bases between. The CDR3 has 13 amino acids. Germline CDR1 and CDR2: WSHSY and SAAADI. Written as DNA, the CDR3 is TGCGCCAGCAGTGGGGCACTAAATCAGCCCCAGCATTTT. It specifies CASSGALNQPQHF.

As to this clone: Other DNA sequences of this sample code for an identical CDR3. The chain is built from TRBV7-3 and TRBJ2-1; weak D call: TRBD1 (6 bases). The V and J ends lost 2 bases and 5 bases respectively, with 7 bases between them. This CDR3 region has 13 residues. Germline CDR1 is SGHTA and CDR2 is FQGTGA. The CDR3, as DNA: TGTGCCAGCAGCTTAGGACAGCACAATGAGCAGTTCTTC. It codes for CASSLGQHNEQFF.

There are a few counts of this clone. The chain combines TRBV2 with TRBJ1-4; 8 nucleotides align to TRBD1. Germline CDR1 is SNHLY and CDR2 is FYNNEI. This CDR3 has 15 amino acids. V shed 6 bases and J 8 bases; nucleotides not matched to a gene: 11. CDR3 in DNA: TGTGCCAGCAGGGTTCGGGCAGGGGGCCGCGAAAAACTGTTTTTT. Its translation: CASRVRAGGREKLFF.

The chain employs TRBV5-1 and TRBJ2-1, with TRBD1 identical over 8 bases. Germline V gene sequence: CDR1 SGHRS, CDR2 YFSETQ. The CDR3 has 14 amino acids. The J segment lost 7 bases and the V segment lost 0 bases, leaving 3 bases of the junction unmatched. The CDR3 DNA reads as TGCGCCAGCAGCTTGGCGGACAGGGCGAATGAGCAGTTCTTC. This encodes CASSLADRANEQFF.